These 11 T cell receptor beta chains share one sample of origin, sequenced in a study of blood T cells in healthy people across ages. For the second PCR, which ran for roughly 6 to 12 cycles, a sample-barcoded 5' primer and a J-beta primer mix were used. TCRdb re-analysed the 5' RACE reads in MiXCR, keeping a single row per CDR3 protein. The table lists more than 650,000 distinct CDR3 sequences, roughly 50% of them singletons, with roughly two fifths in the top ten. Sequenced material: blood. The receptors were gathered from an older man in good health.

This sequence joins TRBV5-1 and TRBJ2-1; D possibly matches TRBD1 or TRBD2 (5 bases each). Germline loops: CDR1 SGHRS, CDR2 YFSETQ. V lost 0 bases to trimming and J lost 11 bases, with 15 bases between them. The CDR3 consists of 14 residues. The CDR3 region is CASSLGPGRGKQFF. DNA for the CDR3: TGCGCCAGCAGCTTGGGGCCGGGACGAGGAAAGCAGTTCTTC.

CDR3 nucleotides: TGTGCCAGCAGTTACGGGGTCTGGGGGGCACCGCCGGGTGGCTACACCTTC. This codes for CASSYGVWGAPPGGYTF. The chain is built from TRBV6-5 and TRBJ1-2, with D perhaps matching TRBD1 (6 bases). In germline, CDR1 is MNHEY, CDR2 SVGAGI. The CDR3 sequence is 17 residues long. Trimming cost V 2 bases and J 7 bases, with 23 bases left between them.

This clonotype appeared once. The rearrangement uses TRBV3-1 and TRBJ1-4, with D hard to call. The length of the CDR3 is 13 residues. V dropped 0 bases and J dropped 8 bases, with 7 bases sitting between them. Germline CDR1 LGHDT, CDR2 YNNKEL (reference sequence). In DNA form, the CDR3 reads TGTGCCAGCAGCCAAGATAATCGAGAAAAACTGTTTTTT. This codes for CASSQDNREKLFF. Full variable domain (outside the CDR3, taken from reference TRBV3-1 and TRBJ1-4): DTAVSQTPKYLVTQMGNDKSIKCEQNLGHDTMYWYKQDSKKFLKIMFSYNNKELIINETVPNRFSPKSPDKAHLNLHINSLELGDSAVYFCASSQDNREKLFFGSGTQLSVL.

The rearrangement links TRBV20-1 to TRBJ2-7; TRBD2 aligns across 7 bases. The CDR3 sequence is 14 residues long. Germline V lookup: CDR1 DFQATT, CDR2 SNEGSKA (reference sequence). Trimming at V came to 4 bases and at J to 3 bases, leaving 9 bases not matched to a gene. CDR3 DNA: TGCAGTGCTATCATCCGGGACTACCTCTACGAGCAGTACTTC. Translated: CSAIIRDYLYEQYF.

This chain uses TRBV28 with TRBJ2-7; 9 nucleotides line up with TRBD2. CDR3 length: 16 amino acids. Germline values: CDR1 MDHEN, CDR2 SYDVKM. After removal of 5 bases from V and 2 bases from J, the junction contained 10 bases not matched to a gene. The CDR3 here is CASSPPAGTSTYEQYF. CDR3 nucleotide sequence: TGTGCCAGCAGTCCGCCAGCGGGGACTAGCACCTACGAGCAGTACTTC.

Comments on this clonotype: Possible read error: a much larger clone is one base away. This chain links TRBV20-1 with TRBJ2-1; D tentatively fits TRBD1 or TRBD2 (6 bases each). The germline V gene has CDR1 DFQATT and CDR2 SNEGSKA (reference sequence). The length of the CDR3 is 13 residues. V was pared by 8 bases and J by 2 bases, with 13 bases between. The CDR3 sequence: CSPRGLTYNEQFF. CDR3 nucleotides: TGCAGTCCCCGGGGGCTGACCTACAATGAGCAGTTCTTC.

This clonotype was found a few times. This rearrangement joins TRBV9 to TRBJ1-1, with 7 bases fitting TRBD1. CDR3 length: 18 residues. Germline V gene data show CDR1 as SGDLS and CDR2 as YYNGEE. Trimming took 0 bases from V and 0 from J; bases not matched to a gene: 11. CDR3 nucleotide sequence: TGTGCCAGCAGCGTAGGATTCGGGACAGATCCTATGAACACTGAAGCTTTCTTT. This gives the protein CASSVGFGTDPMNTEAFF.

This clonotype was counted a few times. CDR3 protein: CASSSAEPWLYF. CDR3 bases: TGCGCCAGCAGCTCCGCAGAGCCTTGGCTGTACTTC. This chain links TRBV5-1 with TRBJ2-7; D not certain. Per the germline V gene, CDR1 is SGHRS and CDR2 is YFSETQ. V was pared by 3 bases and J by 12 bases, with 16 bases between. This CDR3 spans 12 amino acids.

The chain recombines TRBV11-1 with TRBJ2-2; D is undetermined. Trimming removed 1 base at V and 7 bases at J, with 7 bases between. The CDR3 covers 13 residues. Germline V gene sequence: CDR1 SGHAT, CDR2 FQDESV (reference sequence). The CDR3 bases are TGTGCCAGCAGCTTAGAAGGAGTCGGGGAGCTGTTTTTT. Encoded protein: CASSLEGVGELFF.

The chain has TRBV5-4 and TRBJ2-7; 13 bases agree with TRBD2. Germline lookup yields CDR1 SGHNT and CDR2 YYREEE (reference sequence). The V segment lost 3 bases and the J segment 2 bases; nucleotides outside the gene matches: 5. This CDR3 contains 16 residues. The CDR3: CASSSGLAGVAYEQYF. In DNA form, the CDR3 reads TGTGCCAGCAGCTCCGGACTAGCGGGAGTGGCCTACGAGCAGTACTTC.

CDR3 DNA sequence: TGTGCCAGCAGTCCAAGGGGGACGAGCTCTGGGGCCAACGTCCTGACTTTC. Its protein is CASSPRGTSSGANVLTF. The chain recombines TRBV6-1 with TRBJ2-6; possibly TRBD1 for D (6 bases). V was shortened by 5 bases and J by 0 bases, with 14 bases between the two germline ends. Germline CDR1 and CDR2: MNHNS and SASEGT. The CDR3 consists of 17 residues.